This T cell receptor (beta chain) was captured in a study of shared T cell receptors in the human thymus. Germline-derived CDR1 and CDR2 are GTSNPN and SVGIG (reference sequence). This CDR3 is 18 amino acids long. V shed 2 bases, J shed 0 bases, and the junction held 13 bases outside the gene matches. Data came from immunoSEQ multiplex PCR; TCRdb stores just in-frame clones and leaves some out. The sample carries 72,000 or so clones, around 96% recorded once. This rearrangement joins TRBV30 to TRBJ2-7; TRBD2 matches 10 bases. Sequencing was done on a sample of thymocytes. This clonotype originated in a human donor. The CDR3 DNA follows: TGTGCCTGGAGTTTAGGCCAACATAGCGGGGGGACCTCCTACGAGCAGTACTTC. Translating it yields CAWSLGQHSGGTSYEQYF.